These T cell receptor beta chains were read from a single sample in a study of CD8 T cells in ankylosing spondylitis. TCRdb used MiXCR to reprocess the 5' RACE reads, holding one entry per CDR3 protein. The sample has approximately 350,000 distinct CDR3 sequences, roughly 14% seen once; the top ten hold roughly 0.99%. Source material: blood, either unsorted or a sorted T cell fraction (not recorded which). These receptors originate from a male donor with ankylosing spondylitis or in good health (not recorded which). CDR3s include the opening cysteine and the closing phenylalanine or tryptophan. D genes are given only for firm matches. Only some rows state a clone size, as once, few, many or a class for expanded clones.

J gene	D gene	V gene	clone size	CDR3 DNA	CDR3 protein
TRBJ2-3	.	TRBV4-2	few	TGTGCCAGCAGCCAAGACCCATCCGGACGGAGCACAGATACGCAGTATTTT	CASSQDPSGRSTDTQYF
TRBJ1-2	TRBD1	TRBV5-5	many	TGTGCCAGCAGCTTAGACAGGGCTAACTATGGCTACACCTTC	CASSLDRANYGYTF
TRBJ1-1	.	TRBV3-1	few	TGTGCCAGCAGCCAAGGGGGCGTGGGGGGTGAAGCTTTCTTT	CASSQGGVGGEAFF
TRBJ2-3	.	TRBV7-9	many	TGTGCCAGCAGCAACCTAGGGGGAGATACGCAGTATTTT	CASSNLGGDTQYF
TRBJ2-5	TRBD2	TRBV10-3	few	TGTGCCCTCGGGGCCACTAGCGGGGGGAAAGAGACCCAGTACTTC	CALGATSGGKETQYF
TRBJ1-2	.	TRBV5-5	few	TGTGCCAGCAGCTTGGTAGTAGCTAACTATGGCTACACCTTC	CASSLVVANYGYTF
TRBJ1-5	TRBD1	TRBV3-1	.	TGTGCCAGCAGCCAATTCTACTCGGGACAGGGAAGAGACGGCAATCAGCCCCAGCATTTT	CASSQFYSGQGRDGNQPQHF
TRBJ1-4	.	TRBV5-1	few	TGCGCCAGCAGCGTCCCGGGGTCAACTAATGAAAAACTGTTTTTT	CASSVPGSTNEKLFF
TRBJ2-6	.	TRBV4-1	.	TGCGCCAGCAGCGCCGGGGCCAACGTCCTGACTTTC	CASSAGANVLTF
TRBJ2-3	TRBD1	TRBV20-1	.	TGCAGTGCGGACAGAGGACCTACAGGGGCTGATACGCAGTATTTT	CSADRGPTGADTQYF
TRBJ1-1	.	TRBV11-3	.	TGTGCCAGCAGCTTAGATGGGGCTTTGAACACTGAAGCTTTCTTT	CASSLDGALNTEAFF
TRBJ2-5	TRBD2	TRBV5-1	few	TGCGCCAGCAGCTTAACTAGCGGGAGAGAGACCCAGTACTTC	CASSLTSGRETQYF
TRBJ1-1	.	TRBV3-1	.	TGTGCCAGCAGCCCCTATCAGAGTCGGGGGAGAAGATACACTGAAGCTTTCTTT	CASSPYQSRGRRYTEAFF
TRBJ2-2	.	TRBV3-1	few	TGTGCCAGCAGCCAACACAACACCGGGGAGCTGTTTTTT	CASSQHNTGELFF
TRBJ2-3	.	TRBV10-3	few	TGTGCGTCTCGACACGGCACAGATACGCAGTATTTT	CASRHGTDTQYF
TRBJ2-5	.	TRBV20-1	.	TGCAGTGCTAGAGAATTGACGGAGTACCAAGAGACCCAGTACTTC	CSARELTEYQETQYF
TRBJ2-7	.	TRBV29-1	few	TGCAGCGTTGGGGAACTGACCTACGAGCAGTACTTC	CSVGELTYEQYF
TRBJ1-1	TRBD1	TRBV19	many	TGTGCCAGTAGTTCACTGACCGGGACAGGGGCCAAAGCTTTCTTT	CASSSLTGTGAKAFF
TRBJ1-1	TRBD1	TRBV12-5	many	TGTGCTAGTGGTGGACAGGGGCTTCGGACTGAAGCTTTCTTT	CASGGQGLRTEAFF
TRBJ2-1	.	TRBV30	.	TGTGCCTGGAGTGCAGGAGGGAATGAGCAGTTCTTC	CAWSAGGNEQFF
TRBJ2-5	TRBD2	TRBV5-1	.	TGCGCCAGCAGCCCAACGACTAGCGGGAGGGCTAAAGAGACCCAGTACTTC	CASSPTTSGRAKETQYF
TRBJ2-3	TRBD2	TRBV5-5	.	TGTGCCAGCAGCCGGAGACTGGGGAACGGGGGGACAGATACGCAGTATTTT	CASSRRLGNGGTDTQYF
TRBJ2-3	TRBD2	TRBV12-3/TRBV12-4	.	TGTGCCAGCAGCCGGACTAGCGGGAGTAAGGATACGCAGTATTTT	CASSRTSGSKDTQYF
TRBJ1-1	.	TRBV20-1	few	TGCAGTGCTAGCCGGGACACTGAAGCTTTCTTT	CSASRDTEAFF
TRBJ1-1	.	TRBV25-1	few	TGTGCCAGCAGTGCCTCTCTGGGAATGAACACTGAAGCTTTCTTT	CASSASLGMNTEAFF
TRBJ1-5	TRBD1	TRBV11-2	.	TGTGCCAGCAGCCTAATGACAGGGCCTCAGCCCCAGCATTTT	CASSLMTGPQPQHF
TRBJ2-1	.	TRBV20-1	many	TGCAGTGAGCTGGCAGGGAACCTGAATGAGCAGTTCTTC	CSELAGNLNEQFF
TRBJ2-1	TRBD1	TRBV29-1	few	TGCAGCGTTGAACGGACAGGGTCCTACAATGAGCAGTTCTTC	CSVERTGSYNEQFF
TRBJ2-3	TRBD2	TRBV4-2	few	TGTGCCAGCAGCCCAGTTCGGGGGGGCCTTAGCACAGATACGCAGTATTTT	CASSPVRGGLSTDTQYF
TRBJ2-7	.	TRBV10-3	.	TGTGCCACCTTAAACCCTGATGGTTCCTACGAGCAGTACTTC	CATLNPDGSYEQYF
TRBJ2-3	.	TRBV5-1	many	TGCGCCAGCAGCGTGTTACAGGGAGATACGCAGTATTTT	CASSVLQGDTQYF
TRBJ2-1	.	TRBV14	.	TGTGCCAGCAGCCAGGATGGACGCCGGAGCTCCTACAATGAGCAGTTCTTC	CASSQDGRRSSYNEQFF
TRBJ2-1	.	TRBV29-1	few	TGCAGCGCCTGCCTGGGGGGGGCTAGGAATGAGCAGTTCTTC	CSACLGGARNEQFF
TRBJ1-5	.	TRBV28	.	TGTGCCAGCAGTTTGAAAGGAAGGGGCCCCCAGCATTTT	CASSLKGRGPQHF
TRBJ2-1	TRBD1	TRBV20-1	.	TGCAGTGCTGATATACCGGGACAGGGGTTCGATGAGCAGTTCTTC	CSADIPGQGFDEQFF
TRBJ2-7	TRBD1	TRBV12-3/TRBV12-4	many	TGTGCCAGCAGTCTGGAACAGGGGTACGAGCAGTACTTC	CASSLEQGYEQYF
TRBJ2-1	.	TRBV29-1	few	TGCAGCGTTGATCCAGGGGCCGCCGGCCGTAATGAGCAGTTCTTC	CSVDPGAAGRNEQFF
TRBJ2-7	.	TRBV2	.	TGTGCCAGCAGTGAAGAGGGGGGGCTTAACTACGAGCAGTACTTC	CASSEEGGLNYEQYF
TRBJ1-2	TRBD1	TRBV5-1	few	TGCGCCAGCAGCTTGGGGACAGGGATAAGCTATGGCTACACCTTC	CASSLGTGISYGYTF
TRBJ1-1	TRBD1	TRBV15	few	TGTGCCACCAGCAGAGATCTAGGACAGGGGTTTGAAGCTTTCTTT	CATSRDLGQGFEAFF
TRBJ1-5	.	TRBV12-3/TRBV12-4	.	TGTGCCAGCAGTCCAGGGCTCAATCAGCCCCAGCATTTT	CASSPGLNQPQHF